This is a list of T cell receptor beta chains from one sample in a study of patients and donors after allogeneic stem cell transplantation. TCRdb redid the calling of the RT-PCR reads with MiXCR, one entry per CDR3 protein. The sample shows roughly 960,000 distinct CDR3 sequences, more than 15% of them seen only once. The sample comprised blood, either unsorted or a sorted T cell fraction (not recorded which). The receptors were gathered from a human donor who was either an allogeneic HSCT recipient or a stem cell or donor lymphocyte infusion donor (not recorded which). It is not recorded whose cells these are; they may come from a transplant donor. Both conserved end residues are part of each CDR3. A D gene is named only where the DNA matches it firmly. Not every row has a clone size; where given, it reads once, few, many or a size class.

CDR3 DNA | CDR3 protein | clone size | V gene | D gene | J gene
TGTGCCAGCAGTGGGGCGGTCAACTCCCCCTACGAGCAGTACTTC | CASSGAVNSPYEQYF | few | TRBV12-3/TRBV12-4 | - | TRBJ2-7
TGTGCCAGCAGCTTAGTTGGACAGGGCATAAGTGAAGCTTTCTTT | CASSLVGQGISEAFF | - | TRBV11-2 | TRBD1 | TRBJ1-1
TGTGCCAGCAGAAAAAGACCGGGACAATCAGCAGATACGCAGTATTTT | CASRKRPGQSADTQYF | - | TRBV11-3 | - | TRBJ2-3
TGCAGTGCCGATCCAGGCAGGGACTCCTACGAGCAGTACTTC | CSADPGRDSYEQYF | - | TRBV20-1 | - | TRBJ2-7
TGTGCCTGGAGTGTTGCAGCCCTCGGCACCGGGGAGCTGTTTTTT | CAWSVAALGTGELFF | few | TRBV30 | - | TRBJ2-2
TGTGCCAGCAGCTTAGCGCCGGTAGCAGGCAGGGATACGCAGTATTTT | CASSLAPVAGRDTQYF | - | TRBV7-2 | - | TRBJ2-3
TGTGCCAGCAGCCACGCAGGGCCAGCTAGCACAGATACGCAGTATTTT | CASSHAGPASTDTQYF | few | TRBV3-1 | - | TRBJ2-3
TGCGCCAGCAGCACCAGGCAAAGCGGGAGGCCTACCTACAATGAGCAGTTCTTC | CASSTRQSGRPTYNEQFF | few | TRBV5-1 | TRBD2 | TRBJ2-1
TGTGCCAGCAGTCGCCGTTTAACAGCTAATTCACCCCTCCACTTT | CASSRRLTANSPLHF | - | TRBV12-3/TRBV12-4 | - | TRBJ1-6
TGTGCCAGCAGTTCCCGGGACAGGGATAATTCACCCCTCCACTTT | CASSSRDRDNSPLHF | - | TRBV6-5 | TRBD1 | TRBJ1-6
TGTGCCAGCAGGGCCGGGACGCGGATCGGAGGCTACACCTTC | CASRAGTRIGGYTF | - | TRBV6-1 | - | TRBJ1-2
TGCGCCAGCAGCCCCCGGCAGGGGGGAATGAACACTGAAGCTTTCTTT | CASSPRQGGMNTEAFF | - | TRBV5-1 | TRBD1 | TRBJ1-1
TGCGCCAGCAGCTTTACGGGACAGGGTCCCCACGAGCAGTACTTC | CASSFTGQGPHEQYF | few | TRBV5-1 | TRBD1 | TRBJ2-7
TGTGCCAGCAGAAGGAGGGACTTTAACTATGGCTACACCTTC | CASRRRDFNYGYTF | - | TRBV2 | - | TRBJ1-2
TGCGCCAGCAGCCAGGTTACAGGGCCAAATGGCTACACCTTC | CASSQVTGPNGYTF | few | TRBV4-3 | - | TRBJ1-2
TGCGCCAGCAGCTTCCCAGGCGGGTACAATGAGCAGTTCTTC | CASSFPGGYNEQFF | few | TRBV5-1 | - | TRBJ2-1
TGTGCCAGCAGTTATTTGACTAGCGGTAACACCGGGGAGCTGTTTTTT | CASSYLTSGNTGELFF | - | TRBV6-5 | TRBD2 | TRBJ2-2
TGTGCCACGGGACTAGCCTACGAGCAGTACTTC | CATGLAYEQYF | - | TRBV27 | TRBD2 | TRBJ2-7
TGCAGTGCTAGAGGGACAGACAGGGAGAGGGGAAACACCATATATTTT | CSARGTDRERGNTIYF | - | TRBV20-1 | TRBD1 | TRBJ1-3
TGTGCCAGCTTCGCAATAGGGGGGATGAACACTGAAGCTTTCTTT | CASFAIGGMNTEAFF | - | TRBV6-2/TRBV6-3 | - | TRBJ1-1
TGTGCCACCAGTGACGTCGGTAAAAGGAACAATGAGCAGTTCTTC | CATSDVGKRNNEQFF | - | TRBV24-1 | - | TRBJ2-1
TGTGCCAGCAGCTTTGGCGACTACGGCGCCGGGGAGCTGTTTTTT | CASSFGDYGAGELFF | - | TRBV7-9 | - | TRBJ2-2
TGTGCCAGCAGCCGTGGGACTCGACAAGAGACCCAGTACTTC | CASSRGTRQETQYF | once | TRBV5-6 | - | TRBJ2-5
TGCAGTGCTAGAGAGGTGGCTCAGCCCCAGCATTTT | CSAREVAQPQHF | few | TRBV20-1 | - | TRBJ1-5
TGTGCCAGCAGTTACGACAGCCCGGGAGAGACCCAGTACTTC | CASSYDSPGETQYF | - | TRBV6-5 | - | TRBJ2-5
TGTGCCAGCAGCTCCCTGATAGATACGCAGTATTTT | CASSSLIDTQYF | - | TRBV5-4 | - | TRBJ2-3
TGTGCCAGCAGCTTGGGGGCAGGGGATCAGCCCCAGCATTTT | CASSLGAGDQPQHF | - | TRBV5-6 | - | TRBJ1-5
TGTGCCACCAGCCGAACAGGGCTTGAGCAGTTCTTC | CATSRTGLEQFF | - | TRBV15 | - | TRBJ2-1
TGTGCCAGCAGTTGGGGACTCCGTGGGGAGGGGGGGAACACCGGGGAGCTGTTTTTT | CASSWGLRGEGGNTGELFF | - | TRBV6-5 | - | TRBJ2-2
TGTGCCAGCAGTCTACAGGGGGTCACCTACGAGCAGTACTTC | CASSLQGVTYEQYF | few | TRBV28 | TRBD1 | TRBJ2-7
TGTGCCAGCAGCCCTTTGCACTGGGGCTCCTACGAGCAGTACTTC | CASSPLHWGSYEQYF | - | TRBV7-6 | - | TRBJ2-7
TGCGCCAGCAGCTTCGGACAGCAATTGAACACTGAAGCTTTCTTT | CASSFGQQLNTEAFF | - | TRBV4-1 | - | TRBJ1-1
TGTGCCAGCAGTTTTCCTGGCGGGGGGGAGGACACCGGGGAGCTGTCTTTT | CASSFPGGGEDTGELSF | - | TRBV28 | TRBD2 | TRBJ2-2
TGTGCCAGCAGCGGGGGTACGGGACAGGGTTTCGACGAGCAGTACTTC | CASSGGTGQGFDEQYF | few | TRBV5-8 | TRBD1 | TRBJ2-7
TGTGCCACCAGCGGGGAGACTAGCGGGAGTGGAGAGACCCAGTACTTC | CATSGETSGSGETQYF | few | TRBV15 | TRBD2 | TRBJ2-5
TGTGCCAGCAGTTACTCGAATAACGCCTGGCGGGGTGGCAATGAGCAGTTCTTC | CASSYSNNAWRGGNEQFF | few | TRBV6-5 | - | TRBJ2-1
TGCAGTGCTAGAGATCCAGGCTACACCTACGAGCAGTACTTC | CSARDPGYTYEQYF | few | TRBV20-1 | - | TRBJ2-7
TGTGCCAGTAGTATAGAAGGACTGGAGACCCAGTACTTC | CASSIEGLETQYF | few | TRBV19 | - | TRBJ2-5